This entry lists 3 T cell receptor beta chains sequenced from one sample in a study of beta chain features in type 1 diabetes (dated by TCRdb to 2016 to 2019). On the study overall, not on this receptor specifically: In all four CD4+ subsets, TCRB CDR3 length was moderately but significantly shorter in type 1 diabetes patients.

No cognate antigen is known for these TCRs. Library construction relied on the immunoSEQ multiplex PCR assay. The entire isolated RNA was reverse transcribed using the High Capacity cDNA Reverse Transcription Kit, and thus expressed TCRB transcripts were sequenced. TCRdb took this table from immuneACCESS and kept in-frame rearrangements with V and J called. Such tables lack part of the clones; where checked against another copy, unresolved V genes explain under half of the gap, and the rest is unexplained. For this sample the table gives more than 250,000 clones, of which approximately 24% were detected only once. The top ten hold about 0.011% of the sample. Sample: naive CD4+ T cells from blood. The cell subset or site label corresponds to: true naive CD4+ T cells. These receptors originate from a woman aged 25 to 39 with type 1 diabetes.

This clone was seen a handful of times. The V gene is TRBV7-6, the J gene TRBJ2-3, with a tentative D call TRBD2 (5 bases). The CDR3 contains 15 residues. Trimming removed 5 bases from V and 0 bases from J, with 12 bases in between. The germline CDR1 and CDR2 sequences are SGHVS and FNYEAQ. The CDR3 is CASSQSERSTDTQYF. The CDR3 DNA reads as TGTGCCAGCAGCCAGAGTGAGCGGAGCACAGATACGCAGTATTTT.

This clone showed up just a few times. This chain links TRBV7-2 with TRBJ2-1, with 7 nucleotides matching TRBD2. CDR1 is SGHTA and CDR2 is FQGNSA in the germline V gene. The CDR3 loop spans 17 amino acids. V lost 1 base, J lost 4 bases, and 10 bases stayed unmatched. This chain's CDR3 is CASSLGWAGVRYNEQFF. Here the CDR3 DNA reads TGTGCCAGCAGCTTAGGGTGGGCGGGAGTTCGGTACAATGAGCAGTTCTTC.

Only a few counts were recorded for this clone. The CDR3 sequence is CATSSNPGAQETQYF. In DNA, the CDR3 is TGTGCCACCAGCAGTAACCCAGGGGCCCAAGAGACCCAGTACTTC. The genes are TRBV15 and TRBJ2-5; possible D gene TRBD1, 6 bases. The length of the CDR3 is 15 residues. With 3 bases removed from V and 1 base from J, the gap between germline ends came to 12 bases. CDR1 is LNHNV and CDR2 is YYDKDF in the germline V gene (reference sequence).